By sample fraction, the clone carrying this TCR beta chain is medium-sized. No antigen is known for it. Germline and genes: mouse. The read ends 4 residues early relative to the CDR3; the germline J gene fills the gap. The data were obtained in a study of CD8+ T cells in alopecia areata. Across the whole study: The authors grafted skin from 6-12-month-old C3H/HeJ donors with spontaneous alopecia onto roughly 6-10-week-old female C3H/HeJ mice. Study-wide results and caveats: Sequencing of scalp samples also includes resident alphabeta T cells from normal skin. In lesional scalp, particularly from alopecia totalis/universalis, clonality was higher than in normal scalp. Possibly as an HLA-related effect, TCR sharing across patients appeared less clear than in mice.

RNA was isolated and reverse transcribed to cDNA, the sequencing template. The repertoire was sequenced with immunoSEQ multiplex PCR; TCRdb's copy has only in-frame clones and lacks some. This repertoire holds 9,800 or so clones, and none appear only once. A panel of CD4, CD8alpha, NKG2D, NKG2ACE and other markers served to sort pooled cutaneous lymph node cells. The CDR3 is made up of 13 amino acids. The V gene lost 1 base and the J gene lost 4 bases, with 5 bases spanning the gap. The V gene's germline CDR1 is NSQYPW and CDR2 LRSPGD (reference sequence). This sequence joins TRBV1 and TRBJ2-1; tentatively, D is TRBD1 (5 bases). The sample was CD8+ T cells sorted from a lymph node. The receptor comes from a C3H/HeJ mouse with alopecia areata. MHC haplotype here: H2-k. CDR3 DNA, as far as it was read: TGCACCTGCAGTGCAGGACAGTATGCT. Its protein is CTCSAGQYA. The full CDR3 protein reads CTCSAGQYAEQFF.